These 18 T cell receptor beta chains share one sample of origin, sequenced in a study of T cells in narcolepsy. The assay was immunoSEQ multiplex PCR, and TCRdb's table has in-frame clones only and misses some. The profile covers some 30,000 clones, with 79% appearing a single time and 3.8% taken by the ten largest. Sequencing was done on a sample of memory (CD45RA-) CD4+ T cells from blood. These receptors all stem from a human donor in good health.

This chain links TRBV5-1 with TRBJ2-7; D ambiguous. V dropped 8 bases and J dropped 2 bases, with 20 bases sitting between them. From germline, CDR1 is SGHRS and CDR2 YFSETQ. The length of the CDR3 is 15 residues. CDR3 nucleotides: TGCGCCAGGAAAGAACATTACCGCGTTCCCTACGAGCAGTACTTC. It encodes CARKEHYRVPYEQYF.

V gene TRBV7-9 combines with J gene TRBJ2-1, with TRBD2 matching 12 bases. V lost 5 bases, J lost 4 bases, and 3 bases stayed unmatched. CDR1 is SEHNR and CDR2 is FQNEAQ in the germline V gene (reference sequence). This CDR3 spans 15 amino acids. CDR3 region: CASSRLAGEYNEQFF. The CDR3 DNA reads TGTGCCAGCAGCCGACTAGCGGGGGAGTACAATGAGCAGTTCTTC.

The rearrangement uses TRBV1 and TRBJ2-3; the table's D call of TRBD2 was not tested on the DNA. TRBV1 is a recognized pseudogene. CDR3 length equals 17 residues. CDR3 DNA sequence: TGCACCAGCAGCCACGCCCGTACTAGCGGGATATCAGATACGCAGTATTTT. Its translation is CTSSHARTSGISDTQYF.

The rearrangement links TRBV5-1 to TRBJ1-2; TRBD1 matches 7 bases. The CDR3 loop spans 17 amino acids. CDR1 is SGHRS and CDR2 is YFSETQ in the germline V gene. The V segment lost 1 base and the J segment 8 bases; nucleotides outside the gene matches: 17. The CDR3 region is CASSLPPGQIALEGYTF. The CDR3 bases are TGCGCCAGCAGCTTGCCTCCGGGACAGATCGCGTTGGAAGGCTACACCTTC.

Only a few counts were recorded for this clone. The chain joins TRBV6-1 to TRBJ1-4, with D possibly matching TRBD1 (5 bases). The germline V gene encodes CDR1 MNHNS and CDR2 SASEGT. V lost 7 bases and J 13 bases, leaving 16 bases between the germline ends. This CDR3 comprises 12 residues. The CDR3 sequence is CASKLPGDGLFF. In DNA form, the CDR3 reads TGTGCCAGCAAACTACCGGGGGATGGACTGTTTTTT.

This clone was found once. This chain links TRBV27 with TRBJ2-2; TRBD1 matches at 8 bases. The J segment lost 7 bases and the V segment lost 6 bases, leaving 10 bases of the junction unmatched. In germline, CDR1 is MNHEY, CDR2 SMNVEV (reference sequence). There are 15 residues in the CDR3. The DNA of the CDR3 is TGTGCCAGCAGGAACGAGGACAGGGCTATCGGGGAGCTGTTTTTT. It is translated as CASRNEDRAIGELFF.

The chain couples TRBV4-1 to TRBJ2-1, with D uncertain. CDR1 and CDR2 from the germline V gene are MGHRA and YSYEKL. V lost 4 bases to trimming and J lost 7 bases, with 11 bases between them. The CDR3 runs to 13 residues. The DNA for the CDR3 is TGCGCCAGCAGCCCCCGGACCGTAAATGAGCAGTTCTTC. This encodes CASSPRTVNEQFF.

For the CDR3, the DNA is TGTGCCAGCAGCAATAGGAGGCTTGGGTACAATGAGCAGTTCTTC. The encoded protein is CASSNRRLGYNEQFF. The genes are TRBV6-5 and TRBJ2-1; the D gene is possibly TRBD2 (5 bases). Trimming cost V 6 bases and J 4 bases, with 16 bases left between them. There are 15 residues in the CDR3. In germline, CDR1 is MNHEY, CDR2 SVGAGI.

This clone came up once. In DNA form, the CDR3 reads TGTGCCAGCAGTTTATGGGCTTACGAGCAGTACTTC. This sequence encodes CASSLWAYEQYF. The V and J genes are TRBV28 and TRBJ2-7; no firm D call. There are 12 residues in the CDR3. V lost 0 bases and J 4 bases, leaving 4 bases between the germline ends. CDR1 and CDR2 from the germline V gene are MDHEN and SYDVKM.

The CDR3 protein is CASTHRLCGKDFYEQYF. The CDR3 DNA reads TGTGCCAGCACCCACAGACTTTGTGGTAAGGACTTTTACGAGCAGTACTTC. This chain links TRBV7-7 with TRBJ2-7; D is possibly TRBD2 (5 bases). There are 17 residues in the CDR3. V dropped 7 bases and J dropped 4 bases, with 26 bases sitting between them. Germline V lookup: CDR1 SSHAT, CDR2 FNYEAQ (reference sequence).

The chain has TRBV10-2 and TRBJ2-5; the match to TRBD1 covers 9 bases. The DNA matches TRBJ2-7 better at its end, which makes the J call doubtful. The CDR3 is 14 residues long. Germline lookup yields CDR1 WSHSY and CDR2 SAAADI. CDR3 protein: CASSPPGQGNEQYF. The CDR3 nucleotides read TGCGCCAGCAGCCCCCCGGGACAGGGTAACGAGCAGTACTTC.

V usage is TRBV5-6 and J usage is TRBJ2-7, with 11 positions matching TRBD2. Unmatched junction bases numbered 13, after V lost 5 bases and J lost 6 bases. CDR1 is SGHDT, CDR2 YYEEEE, per germline. CDR3 size: 16 residues. The CDR3 reads CASSRGTSGRMGEQYF. In DNA, the CDR3 is TGTGCCAGCAGTCGTGGCACTAGCGGGAGAATGGGCGAGCAGTACTTC.

This sequence joins TRBV7-9 and TRBJ1-1, with 8 bases fitting TRBD1. V gave up 5 bases and J gave up 10 bases; unmatched junction bases: 6. This CDR3 has 12 amino acids. The germline V gene has CDR1 SEHNR and CDR2 FQNEAQ (reference sequence). The CDR3 DNA sequence: TGTGCCAGCAGCCCCGGGGACAGGAGAGCTTTCTTT. This translates into CASSPGDRRAFF.

This clone was seen only once. The chain links TRBV5-1 to TRBJ1-2, with TRBD1 matching 7 bases. V lost 4 bases, J lost 4 bases, and 1 base stayed unmatched. This CDR3 is built from 12 residues. CDR1 is SGHRS and CDR2 is YFSETQ in the germline V gene. The DNA for the CDR3 is TGCGCCAGCAGCGGGGACAGCTATGGCTACACCTTC. Protein sequence: CASSGDSYGYTF.

The V and J genes are TRBV6-5 and TRBJ2-6; D is ambiguous. Germline CDR1 is MNHEY and CDR2 is SVGAGI. V dropped 8 bases and J dropped 1 base, with 6 bases sitting between them. The CDR3 extends over 13 amino acids. The CDR3 DNA is TGTGCCAGCCTGAAATCTGGGGCCAACGTCCTGACTTTC. Its translation is CASLKSGANVLTF.

The rearrangement uses TRBV6-5 and TRBJ1-6; D is unresolved. CDR1 MNHEY and CDR2 SVGAGI come from the germline V gene. The CDR3 covers 15 residues. Trimming took off 0 bases at V and 10 bases at J, with 13 bases between the two ends. This CDR3 reads CASSYSRGAESPLHF. Written as DNA, the CDR3 is TGTGCCAGCAGTTACTCTCGGGGAGCGGAATCACCCCTCCACTTT.

J is TRBJ2-3 and V is TRBV5-4; 9 bases map to TRBD1. The CDR3 consists of 14 residues. The germline V gene has CDR1 SGHNT and CDR2 YYREEE (reference sequence). V gave up 4 bases and J gave up 4 bases; unmatched junction bases: 4. The CDR3 sequence: CASSGDRASDTQYF. The CDR3 bases are TGTGCCAGCAGCGGGGACAGGGCTTCAGATACGCAGTATTTT.

The CDR3 loop is CASSLRETQYF. The DNA for the CDR3 is TGTGCCAGCAGCTTGAGGGAGACCCAGTACTTC. The gene calls are TRBV5-6 and TRBJ2-5; D gene uncertain. The germline V gene encodes CDR1 SGHDT and CDR2 YYEEEE. The V end lost 1 base, the J end lost 5 bases, and 3 bases lay between the germline ends. The CDR3 is 11 amino acids.